This T cell receptor (beta chain) was recorded in a study of CD8+CD57+ T cells in acquired aplastic anemia. Findings and caveats of the study: Simpson's diversity of CD8+ cells was not significantly different in patients compared with controls.

Of note for this clonotype: Its antigen remains unknown.

For CDR3 and TCR beta VDJ profiling, genomic DNA was the template used. TCRdb passed the reads through MiXCR, listing each CDR3 protein once. The sample records about 290,000 distinct CDR3 sequences, under 60% being singletons. The CDR3 consists of 13 residues. Trimming took off 5 bases at V and 4 bases at J, with 11 bases between the two ends. Patients picked for sequencing had shown CD8+CD57+ cell expansion detected by flow cytometry. This clonotype originated in a human donor with aplastic anemia. Material for sequencing was sorted CD4+, CD8+, or CD8+CD57+ T cells (not recorded which) from PBMCs. The chain is built from TRBV12-3 or TRBV12-4 and TRBJ2-5; TRBD1 or TRBD2 may be the D gene (5 bases each). The CDR3 DNA reads TGTGCCAGCAGTGGAACCGGGACAGAGACCCAGTACTTC. This translates into CASSGTGTETQYF.